The 14 T cell receptor beta chains in this list originate from one sample, sequenced in a study of T cells after somatic rescue of genetic block. Produced via immunoSEQ multiplex PCR; TCRdb's table is partial and in-frame only. The data show 65,000 to 70,000 clones, with around 92% seen just once and around 2.8% held by the top ten. The specimen sequenced was peripheral blood mononuclear cells (PBMCs). The receptors come from a man aged 40-50 years.

The V and J genes are TRBV4-1 and TRBJ1-1; the D is unclear. V was cut by 1 base and J by 2 bases, with 8 bases left in between. This CDR3 region has 14 residues. Germline lookup yields CDR1 MGHRA and CDR2 YSYEKL. The CDR3 DNA follows: TGCGCCAGCAGCCAAGTGTGGGATAACACTGAAGCTTTCTTT. Translating gives CASSQVWDNTEAFF.

This clone occurred a few times. The chain carries TRBV15 and TRBJ1-3; D call uncertain. The CDR3 has 14 amino acids. Germline-derived CDR1 and CDR2 are LNHNV and YYDKDF (reference sequence). With 0 bases removed from V and 9 bases from J, the gap between germline ends came to 12 bases. For the CDR3, the DNA is TGTGCCACCAGCAGAGATCCCCCGAGGTCCACCATATATTTT. Protein product: CATSRDPPRSTIYF.

Only one count was recorded for this clone. CDR3 in amino acids: CASSSYPSGDNEQFF. The CDR3 region has the DNA TGTGCCAGCAGCTCATACCCTAGCGGGGACAATGAGCAGTTCTTC. The genes are TRBV7-6 and TRBJ2-1; 9 bases match TRBD2. CDR3 length: 15 residues. The germline CDR1 and CDR2 sequences are SGHVS and FNYEAQ. V dropped 4 bases and J dropped 5; count of bases not matched to a gene: 6.

The chain employs TRBV28 and TRBJ1-5; 11 bases fit TRBD1. The CDR3 contains 16 residues. The J segment lost 1 base and the V segment lost 5 bases, leaving 4 bases of the junction unmatched. From germline, CDR1 is MDHEN and CDR2 SYDVKM. In DNA, the CDR3 is TGTGCCAGCAGTAGAGGGGACAGGGGGAGCAATCAGCCCCAGCATTTT. Its translation: CASSRGDRGSNQPQHF.

This clone turned up a few times. The chain carries TRBV10-2 and TRBJ2-7, with TRBD2 identical over 7 bases. The CDR3 is 15 amino acids. V dropped 7 bases and J dropped 4; count of bases not matched to a gene: 13. Germline V gives CDR1 WSHSY, CDR2 SAAADI. In DNA, the CDR3 is TGCGCCAGCACTTCCCGGACTAGTGCGCTATACGAGCAGTACTTC. This encodes CASTSRTSALYEQYF.

The chain couples TRBV19 to TRBJ2-5; 10 positions agree with TRBD2. The trim removed 3 bases at V and 5 bases at J, leaving 15 bases unmatched. The CDR3 has 18 residues. The germline CDR1 and CDR2 sequences are LNHDA and SQIVND (reference sequence). The CDR3 nucleotides read TGTGCCAGTAGTATCCGTATTCGGCTAGCGGGAGTTGGGGAGACCCAGTACTTC. This gives the protein CASSIRIRLAGVGETQYF.

The chain combines TRBV30 with TRBJ2-6, with 7 bases fitting TRBD2. Germline V CDR1 and CDR2: GTSNPN, SVGIG (reference sequence). J gave up 4 bases and V 5 bases, and 8 bases lay outside the gene matches. The CDR3 extends over 15 amino acids. The CDR3 DNA reads as TGTGCCTGGGCTCCGGGGGGTGGAGGGGCCAACGTCCTGACTTTC. Translated: CAWAPGGGGANVLTF.

The V call is TRBV5-1, the J call TRBJ1-2; maybe TRBD1 (6 bases). Looked up from germline, CDR1 is SGHRS and CDR2 is YFSETQ. The germline V and J ends were trimmed by 3 bases and 1 base, with 16 bases remaining between them. This CDR3 comprises 16 residues. The CDR3 spells CASSSRRGGDNYGYTF. The CDR3 DNA reads TGCGCCAGCAGCTCTCGCAGGGGTGGGGATAACTATGGCTACACCTTC.

J is TRBJ2-2 and V is TRBV19; 7 nucleotides agree with TRBD2. V trimming: 7 bases; J trimming: 7 bases; junction bases outside the gene matches: 9. The germline V gene encodes CDR1 LNHDA and CDR2 SQIVND (reference sequence). There are 14 residues in the CDR3. CDR3 sequence (DNA): TGTGCCAGTACTGTCGCCAGGGAGGGCGGGGAGCTGTTTTTT. This sequence encodes CASTVAREGGELFF.

CDR3 DNA: TGTGCCAGCAGCCAAGGATCACCTAGCGGGAGCTGGTCCTACGAGCAGTACTTC. Protein product: CASSQGSPSGSWSYEQYF. The J gene is TRBJ2-7, the V gene TRBV14, with 10 bases fitting TRBD2. Germline values: CDR1 SGHDN, CDR2 FVKESK. The ends lost 1 base at V and 1 base at J; junction bases unmatched: 10. This CDR3 has 18 residues.

The V and J genes are TRBV4-1 and TRBJ2-1, with TRBD2 matching over 7 bases. The CDR3 consists of 16 residues. Trimming cost V 0 bases and J 2 bases; bases outside gene matches: 4. Germline CDR1 is MGHRA and CDR2 is YSYEKL. The CDR3 coding sequence is TGCGCCAGCAGCCAAGATCGGAGCGGGGCCTACAATGAGCAGTTCTTC. Translation gives CASSQDRSGAYNEQFF.

The chain has TRBV29-1 and TRBJ1-2, with D unclear. Trimming took off 0 bases at V and 8 bases at J, with 13 bases between the two ends. Germline CDR1 reads SQVTM; CDR2 reads ANQGSEA. CDR3 size: 13 residues. CDR3 residues: CSVEDERTGGYTF. In DNA form, the CDR3 reads TGCAGCGTTGAAGACGAACGGACCGGAGGCTACACCTTC.

The rearrangement links TRBV7-2 to TRBJ2-7; TRBD1 matches 9 bases. Per the germline V gene, CDR1 is SGHTA and CDR2 is FQGNSA. The CDR3 contains 15 residues. Trimming cost V 4 bases and J 7 bases; bases outside gene matches: 11. The CDR3 DNA is TGTGCCAGCAGCTCCCAACAAGGGACAGGGAGGGAGCAGTACTTC. It is translated as CASSSQQGTGREQYF.

The chain employs TRBV6-6 and TRBJ1-1; no clear D gene. Trimming shortened V by 2 bases and J by 11 bases, and 9 bases separated the two germline ends. This CDR3 has 11 residues. Germline-derived CDR1 and CDR2 are MNHNY and SVGAGI (reference sequence). The CDR3 DNA reads TGTGCCAGCAGTTACGGGGTCGGGGCTTTCTTT. This sequence encodes CASSYGVGAFF.